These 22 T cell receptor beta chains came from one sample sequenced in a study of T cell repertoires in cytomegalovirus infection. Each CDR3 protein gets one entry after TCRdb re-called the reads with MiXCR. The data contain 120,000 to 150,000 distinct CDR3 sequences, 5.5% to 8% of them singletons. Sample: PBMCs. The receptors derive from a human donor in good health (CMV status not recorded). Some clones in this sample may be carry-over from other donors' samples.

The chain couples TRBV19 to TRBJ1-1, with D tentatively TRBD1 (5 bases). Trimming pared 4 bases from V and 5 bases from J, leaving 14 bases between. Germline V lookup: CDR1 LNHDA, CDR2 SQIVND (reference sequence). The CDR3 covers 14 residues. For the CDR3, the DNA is TGTGCCAGTAGTACGCAGGGTCAAGGGACTGAAGCTTTCTTT. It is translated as CASSTQGQGTEAFF.

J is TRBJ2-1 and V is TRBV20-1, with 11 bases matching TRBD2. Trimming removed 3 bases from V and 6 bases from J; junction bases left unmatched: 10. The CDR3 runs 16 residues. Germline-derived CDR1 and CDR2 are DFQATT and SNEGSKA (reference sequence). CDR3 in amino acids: CSARPLTSGEFNEQFF. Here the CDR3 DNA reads TGCAGTGCTAGGCCCTTGACTAGCGGGGAATTCAATGAGCAGTTCTTC.

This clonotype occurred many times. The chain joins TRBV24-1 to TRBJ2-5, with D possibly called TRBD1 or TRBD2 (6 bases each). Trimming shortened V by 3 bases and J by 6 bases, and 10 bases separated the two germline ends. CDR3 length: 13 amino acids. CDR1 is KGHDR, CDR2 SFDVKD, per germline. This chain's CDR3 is CATSDRGRQTQYF. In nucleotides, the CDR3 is TGTGCCACCAGTGATAGGGGGAGGCAGACCCAGTACTTC.

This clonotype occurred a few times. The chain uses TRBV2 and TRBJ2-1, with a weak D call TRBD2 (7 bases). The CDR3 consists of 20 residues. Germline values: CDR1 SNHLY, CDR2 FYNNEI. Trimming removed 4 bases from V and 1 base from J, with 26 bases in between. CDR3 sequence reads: CASSGLLGGGAFTSYNEQFF. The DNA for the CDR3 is TGTGCCAGCAGTGGGCTATTGGGGGGGGGGGCCTTCACGTCCTACAATGAGCAGTTCTTC. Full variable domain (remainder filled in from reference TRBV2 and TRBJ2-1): EPEVTQTPSHQVTQMGQEVILRCVPISNHLYFYWYRQILGQKVEFLVSFYNNEISEKSEIFDDQFSVERPDGSNFTLKIRSTKLEDSAMYFCASSGLLGGGAFTSYNEQFFGPGTRLTVL.

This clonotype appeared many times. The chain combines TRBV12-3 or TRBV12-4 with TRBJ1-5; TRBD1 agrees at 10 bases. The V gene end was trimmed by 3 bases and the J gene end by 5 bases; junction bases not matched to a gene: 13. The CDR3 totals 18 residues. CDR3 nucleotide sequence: TGTGCCAGCAGTTTCCTTGGCGGGACAGGGGAGATAGATCAGCCCCAGCATTTT. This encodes CASSFLGGTGEIDQPQHF.

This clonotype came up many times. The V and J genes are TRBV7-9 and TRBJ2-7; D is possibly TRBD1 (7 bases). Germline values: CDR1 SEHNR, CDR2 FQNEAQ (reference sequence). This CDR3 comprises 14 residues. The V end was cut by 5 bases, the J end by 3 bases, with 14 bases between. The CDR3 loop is CASSPRQGLYEQYF. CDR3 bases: TGTGCCAGCAGCCCAAGACAGGGACTCTACGAGCAGTACTTC.

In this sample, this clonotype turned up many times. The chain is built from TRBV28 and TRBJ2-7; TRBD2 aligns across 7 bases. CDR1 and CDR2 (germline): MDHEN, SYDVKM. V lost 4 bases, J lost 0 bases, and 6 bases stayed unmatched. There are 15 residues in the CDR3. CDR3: CASSSHRTSSYEQYF. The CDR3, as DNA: TGTGCCAGCAGTTCTCACAGGACTAGCTCCTACGAGCAGTACTTC. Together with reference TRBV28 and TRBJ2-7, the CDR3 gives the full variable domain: DVKVTQSSRYLVKRTGEKVFLECVQDMDHENMFWYRQDPGLGLRLIYFSYDVKMKEKGDIPEGYSVSREKKERFSLILESASTNQTSMYLCASSSHRTSSYEQYFGPGTRLTVT.

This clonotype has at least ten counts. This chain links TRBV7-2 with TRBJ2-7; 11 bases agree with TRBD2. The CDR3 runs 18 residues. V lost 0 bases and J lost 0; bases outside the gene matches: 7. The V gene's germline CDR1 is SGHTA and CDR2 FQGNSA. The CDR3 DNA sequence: TGTGCCAGCAGCTTAGCGCTTTTAGCGGGGGGGATCTCCTACGAGCAGTACTTC. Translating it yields CASSLALLAGGISYEQYF.

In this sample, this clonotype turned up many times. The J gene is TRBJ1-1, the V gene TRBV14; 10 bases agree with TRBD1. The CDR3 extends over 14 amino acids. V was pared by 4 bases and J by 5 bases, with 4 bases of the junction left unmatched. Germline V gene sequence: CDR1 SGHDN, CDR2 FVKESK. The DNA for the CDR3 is TGTGCCAGCAGCCCTTGGACAGGGGGTACTGAAGCTTTCTTT. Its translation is CASSPWTGGTEAFF.

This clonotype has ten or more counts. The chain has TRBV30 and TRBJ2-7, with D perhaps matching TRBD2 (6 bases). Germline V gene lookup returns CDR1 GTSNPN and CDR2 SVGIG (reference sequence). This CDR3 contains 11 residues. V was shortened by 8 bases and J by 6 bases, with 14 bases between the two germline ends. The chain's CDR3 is CAGSVGGEQYF. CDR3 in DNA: TGTGCCGGAAGTGTGGGAGGCGAGCAGTACTTC.

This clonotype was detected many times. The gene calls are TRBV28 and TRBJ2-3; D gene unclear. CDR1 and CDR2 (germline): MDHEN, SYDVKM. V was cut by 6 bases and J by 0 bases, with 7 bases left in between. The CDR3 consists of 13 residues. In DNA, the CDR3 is TGTGCCAGCAGCAAGCAGAGCACAGATACGCAGTATTTT. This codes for CASSKQSTDTQYF.

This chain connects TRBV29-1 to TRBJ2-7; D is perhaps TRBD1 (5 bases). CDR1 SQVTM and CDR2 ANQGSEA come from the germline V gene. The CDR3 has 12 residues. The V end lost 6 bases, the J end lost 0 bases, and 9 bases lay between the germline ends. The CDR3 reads CSVTESSYEQYF. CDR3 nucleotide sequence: TGCAGCGTGACAGAAAGCTCCTACGAGCAGTACTTC.

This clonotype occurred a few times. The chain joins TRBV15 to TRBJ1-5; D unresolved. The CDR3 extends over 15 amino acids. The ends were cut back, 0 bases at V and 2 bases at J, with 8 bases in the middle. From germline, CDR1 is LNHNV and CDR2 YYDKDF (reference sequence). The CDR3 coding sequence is TGTGCCACCAGCAGAGATCCCGGGGGCAATCAGCCCCAGCATTTT. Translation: CATSRDPGGNQPQHF.

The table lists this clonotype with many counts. CDR3 loop: CASRFGTANEKLFF. The DNA for the CDR3 is TGTGCCAGCAGATTCGGGACAGCTAATGAAAAACTGTTTTTT. The V and J genes are TRBV7-2 and TRBJ1-4; 7 bases match TRBD1. The germline gives CDR1 SGHTA, CDR2 FQGNSA. V trimming: 6 bases; J trimming: 3 bases; junction bases outside the gene matches: 4. This CDR3 is 14 amino acids long.

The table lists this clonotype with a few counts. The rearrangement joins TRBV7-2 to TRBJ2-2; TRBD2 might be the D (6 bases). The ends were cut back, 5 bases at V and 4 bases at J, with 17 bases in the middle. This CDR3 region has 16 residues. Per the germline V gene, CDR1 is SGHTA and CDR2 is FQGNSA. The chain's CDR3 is CASSPNGGAATGELFF. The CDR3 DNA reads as TGTGCCAGCAGCCCAAACGGCGGGGCCGCCACCGGGGAGCTGTTTTTT.

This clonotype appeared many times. CDR3 DNA: TGTGCCACCAACCCAGGGCTTCAAGGCGAAAAACTGTTTTTT. Its protein product is CATNPGLQGEKLFF. The V gene is TRBV15, the J gene TRBJ1-4, with D perhaps TRBD1 (5 bases). This CDR3 contains 14 residues. The V end was cut by 7 bases, the J end by 8 bases, with 17 bases between. CDR1 LNHNV and CDR2 YYDKDF come from the germline V gene (reference sequence).

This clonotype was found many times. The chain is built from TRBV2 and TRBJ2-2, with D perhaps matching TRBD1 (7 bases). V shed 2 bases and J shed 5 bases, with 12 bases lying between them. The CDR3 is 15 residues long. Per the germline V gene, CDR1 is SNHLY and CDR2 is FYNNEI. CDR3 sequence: CASSERGRGTGELFF. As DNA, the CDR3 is TGTGCCAGCAGTGAAAGGGGGCGGGGAACCGGGGAGCTGTTTTTT.

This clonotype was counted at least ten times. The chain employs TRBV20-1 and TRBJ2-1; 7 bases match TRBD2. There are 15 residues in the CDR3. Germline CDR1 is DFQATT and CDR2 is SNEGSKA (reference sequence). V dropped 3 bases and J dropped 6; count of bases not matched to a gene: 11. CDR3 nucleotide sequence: TGCAGTGCTAGTAACGGACTAGTCCTTTTCAATGAGCAGTTCTTC. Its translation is CSASNGLVLFNEQFF.

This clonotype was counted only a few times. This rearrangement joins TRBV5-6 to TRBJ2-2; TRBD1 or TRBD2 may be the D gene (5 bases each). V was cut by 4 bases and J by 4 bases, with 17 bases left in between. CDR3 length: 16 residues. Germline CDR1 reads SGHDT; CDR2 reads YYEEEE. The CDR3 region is CASSPGLAVITGELFF. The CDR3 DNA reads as TGTGCCAGCAGCCCGGGGCTAGCCGTGATCACCGGGGAGCTGTTTTTT.

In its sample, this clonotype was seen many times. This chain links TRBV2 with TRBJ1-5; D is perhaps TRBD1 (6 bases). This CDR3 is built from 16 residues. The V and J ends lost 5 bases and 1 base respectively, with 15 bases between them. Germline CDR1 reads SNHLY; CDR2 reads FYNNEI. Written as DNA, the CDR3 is TGTGCCAGCAGTTCTTCTCGGGGACAAAGCAATCAGCCCCAGCATTTT. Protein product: CASSSSRGQSNQPQHF.

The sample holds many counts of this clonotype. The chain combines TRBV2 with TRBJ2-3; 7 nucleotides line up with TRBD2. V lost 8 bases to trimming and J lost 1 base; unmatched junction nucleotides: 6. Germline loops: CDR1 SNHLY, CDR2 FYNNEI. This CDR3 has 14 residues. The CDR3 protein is CASGGGARTDTQYF. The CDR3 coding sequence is TGTGCCAGCGGCGGGGGTGCTCGCACAGATACGCAGTATTTT.

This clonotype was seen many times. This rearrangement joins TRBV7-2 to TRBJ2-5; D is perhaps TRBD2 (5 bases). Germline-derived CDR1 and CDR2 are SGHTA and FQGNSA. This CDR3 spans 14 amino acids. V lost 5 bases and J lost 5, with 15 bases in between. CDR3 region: CASSPRTRGETQYF. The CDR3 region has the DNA TGTGCCAGCAGCCCCCGGACTCGGGGTGAGACCCAGTACTTC.